This record covers a single T cell receptor (beta chain). Its cognate antigen is unknown. The sample originates from a study of Tregs in tolerant kidney transplant recipients. Study results and caveats: The small number of patients limits these findings pending further validation. Activated donor B cell expansion appeared to reveal the most relevant donor-specific TCRbeta repertoire.

TCRdb's table, derived via immunoSEQ multiplex PCR, lists solely in-frame clones and lacks some. Of 68,000 or so clones listed, roughly 89% are singletons. The V end was cut by 4 bases, the J end by 2 bases, with 14 bases between. Germline values: CDR1 ENHRY, CDR2 SYGVKD. The length of the CDR3 is 15 residues. Unstimulated Tregs (CD4+CD25+CD127-) and CD4+CD25- non-Tregs were sorted from PBMCs. The chain uses TRBV10-3 and TRBJ2-5, with D possibly being TRBD1 (5 bases). Sequencing used CD4+ T cells from blood. This TCR came from a human donor in good health. CDR3 DNA sequence: TGTGCCATCAGTGCTTCAGGGCCAGAGCAAGAGACCCAGTACTTC. As protein: CAISASGPEQETQYF.